These 25 T cell receptor beta chains were sequenced from one sample in a study of blood T cell repertoires in COVID-19. Here immunoSEQ multiplex PCR was the method, and the copy in TCRdb shows in-frame clones only, minus some. Altogether 360,000 or so clones are present, around four fifths being singletons, with the ten largest covering about 4.8%. Sequencing was carried out using PBMCs or T cells enriched from blood (not recorded which). Receptor source: a woman aged 45 to 65 who had recovered from COVID-19.

This clone was seen only once. V gene TRBV10-3 combines with J gene TRBJ2-7; 7 nucleotides line up with TRBD1. CDR1 ENHRY and CDR2 SYGVKD come from the germline V gene. With 8 bases clipped from V and 1 base from J, the junction kept 11 bases outside the gene matches. The CDR3 contains 15 residues. CDR3 nucleotide sequence: TGTGCCATCGGAGGTACGGGGACAGCTTCCTACGAGCAGTACTTC. Protein product: CAIGGTGTASYEQYF.

This chain joins TRBV30 and TRBJ1-3; D not certain. The CDR3 runs 16 residues. Germline V gene sequence: CDR1 GTSNPN, CDR2 SVGIG (reference sequence). Deletions cut 4 bases from V and 4 bases from J, with 20 bases between. For the CDR3, the DNA is TGTGCCTGGATGATAGGACGGGCTTCGGGAGGAAACACCATATATTTT. This translates into CAWMIGRASGGNTIYF.

This clone was seen a handful of times. The chain combines TRBV2 with TRBJ1-1; D unresolved. The V gene lost 3 bases and the J gene lost 2 bases, with 13 bases spanning the gap. The germline V gene encodes CDR1 SNHLY and CDR2 FYNNEI. This CDR3 region has 15 residues. Here the CDR3 reads CASSEMEGVNTEAFF. In DNA form, the CDR3 reads TGTGCCAGCAGTGAGATGGAGGGAGTAAACACTGAAGCTTTCTTT.

The gene calls are TRBV21-1 and TRBJ2-1; whether TRBD2, the table's D call, matches the DNA was not checked. TRBV21-1 corresponds to a pseudogene. The CDR3 is 14 amino acids. CDR3 in DNA: TGTGCCAGCAGCAACCCCCCGCCGGAGAATGAGCAGTTCTTC. The encoded protein is CASSNPPPENEQFF.

This chain links TRBV4-3 with TRBJ1-2; 7 positions agree with TRBD1. This CDR3 has 14 amino acids. CDR1 LGHNA and CDR2 YSLEER come from the germline V gene. Germline trimming cut 2 bases from V and 8 bases from J; bases unmatched to any gene: 8. The CDR3 nucleotides are TGCGCCAGCAGCCAAATGACAGGGTTGGAGGGCTACACCTTC. Residues: CASSQMTGLEGYTF.

V is TRBV5-6 and J is TRBJ1-5, with a weak D call TRBD1 (5 bases). The CDR3 has 15 amino acids. Germline V gene sequence: CDR1 SGHDT, CDR2 YYEEEE. Trimming took off 2 bases at V and 2 bases at J, with 11 bases between the two ends. CDR3 bases: TGTGCCAGCAGCTTCGGGGGGTCCCGCAATCAGCCCCAGCATTTT. Translating gives CASSFGGSRNQPQHF.

The chain joins TRBV7-2 to TRBJ2-7; 11 bases line up with TRBD2. This CDR3 has 15 residues. CDR1 and CDR2 from the germline V gene are SGHTA and FQGNSA. J was trimmed by 4 bases and V by 7 bases; bases with no gene match: 9. The CDR3 bases are TGTGCCAGCAAACTAGCGGGAGCAGGGGGATACGAGCAGTACTTC. Its translation: CASKLAGAGGYEQYF.

V gene TRBV5-1 combines with J gene TRBJ2-2, with 8 bases aligning to TRBD1. CDR1 SGHRS and CDR2 YFSETQ come from the germline V gene. The CDR3 contains 14 residues. V dropped 7 bases and J dropped 4; count of bases not matched to a gene: 6. The chain's CDR3 is CASRGQGATGELFF. Here the CDR3 DNA reads TGCGCCAGCCGAGGGCAGGGGGCCACCGGGGAGCTGTTTTTT.

The chain uses TRBV11-2 and TRBJ1-2; a weak D match, TRBD1 (5 bases). V was clipped by 7 bases and J by 4 bases, with 16 bases between them. The CDR3 spans 14 residues. CDR1 and CDR2 from the germline V gene are SGHAT and FQNNGV. The CDR3 DNA is TGTGCCAGCACGCGGGGGGGAGAGCCCTATGGCTACACCTTC. This translates into CASTRGGEPYGYTF.

This chain uses TRBV9 with TRBJ2-7, with D unresolved. Trimming removed 4 bases at V and 4 bases at J, with 24 bases between. Germline CDR1 reads SGDLS; CDR2 reads YYNGEE. The CDR3 has 17 amino acids. The CDR3 here is CASSRHPDGVGRYEQYF. CDR3 coding DNA: TGTGCCAGCAGCCGCCACCCCGACGGCGTGGGCAGGTACGAGCAGTACTTC.

This sequence joins TRBV29-1 and TRBJ2-7; D gene unclear. This CDR3 has 12 amino acids. V was cut by 4 bases and J by 3 bases, with 10 bases left in between. From germline, CDR1 is SQVTM and CDR2 ANQGSEA. In DNA, the CDR3 is TGCAGCGTTGGCCTTCCTAACTACGAGCAGTACTTC. Translating it yields CSVGLPNYEQYF.

The CDR3 region is CATSRGGQGVEGYTF. CDR3 in DNA: TGTGCCACCAGCAGAGGTGGGCAGGGGGTAGAGGGCTACACCTTC. The chain carries TRBV15 and TRBJ1-2; the match to TRBD1 covers 7 bases. The V gene's germline CDR1 is LNHNV and CDR2 YYDKDF (reference sequence). CDR3 size: 15 residues. J was trimmed by 8 bases and V by 1 base; bases with no gene match: 10. Using reference TRBV15 and TRBJ1-2 for the parts outside the CDR3, the full variable domain is DAMVIQNPRYQVTQFGKPVTLSCSQTLNHNVMYWYQQKSSQAPKLLFHYYDKDFNNEADTPDNFQSRRPNTSFCFLDIRSPGLGDTAMYLCATSRGGQGVEGYTFGSGTRLTVV.

The rearrangement uses TRBV18 and TRBJ2-1; TRBD1 matches 7 bases. The CDR3 sequence is 17 residues long. Germline V gene sequence: CDR1 KGHSH, CDR2 LQKENI. Unmatched junction bases numbered 12, after V lost 0 bases and J lost 7 bases. The DNA of the CDR3 is TGTGCCAGCTCACCACCAGGGGGCAACGGTGTTCTGAATGAGCAGTTCTTC. It specifies CASSPPGGNGVLNEQFF. The whole variable domain, remainder taken from reference TRBV18 and TRBJ2-1, is NAGVMQNPRHLVRRRGQEARLRCSPMKGHSHVYWYRQLPEEGLKFMVYLQKENIIDESGMPKERFSAEFPKEGPSILRIQQVVRGDSAAYFCASSPPGGNGVLNEQFFGPGTRLTVL.

The CDR3 coding sequence is TGTGCCAGCAGCTTAGATTGGGTGGGGACAGGGAATAATGAGCAGTTCTTC. Protein: CASSLDWVGTGNNEQFF. V gene TRBV7-9 combines with J gene TRBJ2-1; 9 bases fit TRBD1. V gave up 1 base and J gave up 7 bases; unmatched junction bases: 11. CDR1 and CDR2 from the germline V gene are SEHNR and FQNEAQ (reference sequence). The CDR3 totals 17 residues.

In this sample, this clone turned up once. V and J are TRBV3-1 (or the pseudogene TRBV3-2) and TRBJ2-1; TRBD1 might be the D (6 bases). Germline V gives CDR1 LGHDT, CDR2 YNNKEL (reference sequence). Trimming pared 4 bases from V and 8 bases from J, leaving 15 bases between. The CDR3 contains 14 residues. DNA of the CDR3: TGTGCCAGCAGCCCCCACAGGGTCTGGGATGAGCAGTTCTTC. Translated, it gives CASSPHRVWDEQFF.

The rearrangement links TRBV20-1 to TRBJ1-4, with no clear D. CDR1 and CDR2 (germline): DFQATT, SNEGSKA (reference sequence). CDR3 length: 11 amino acids. V was cut by 2 bases and J by 6 bases, with 4 bases left in between. In DNA form, the CDR3 reads TGCAGTGCTAGATCGTATGAAAAACTGTTTTTT. Translating gives CSARSYEKLFF.

This clone was seen a handful of times. This specimen includes other DNA sequences encoding the same CDR3. The chain recombines TRBV20-1 with TRBJ2-5; weak D call: TRBD1 (5 bases). The CDR3 extends over 11 amino acids. Trimming shortened V by 6 bases and J by 8 bases, and 13 bases separated the two germline ends. Germline V gene data show CDR1 as DFQATT and CDR2 as SNEGSKA (reference sequence). CDR3 loop: CSAGLLETQYF. For the CDR3, the DNA is TGCAGTGCGGGGCTTCTGGAAACCCAGTACTTC.

The chain combines TRBV6-5 with TRBJ1-6, with D unclear. Germline V lookup: CDR1 MNHEY, CDR2 SVGAGI. The V and J ends lost 2 bases and 0 bases respectively, with 8 bases between them. The length of the CDR3 is 16 residues. The CDR3 sequence is CASSYESSSYNSPLHF. The CDR3 nucleotides are TGTGCCAGCAGTTACGAGTCGAGCTCCTATAATTCACCCCTCCACTTT.

In regard to this clone: The same CDR3 is also encoded by other DNA sequences in this sample. This chain connects TRBV7-2 to TRBJ2-5; D gene ambiguous. V was pared by 1 base and J by 5 bases, with 11 bases between. Germline V gene data show CDR1 as SGHTA and CDR2 as FQGNSA. The CDR3 loop spans 14 amino acids. In DNA form, the CDR3 reads TGTGCCAGCAGCTTAGTGGGTAGAGGCGAGACCCAGTACTTC. As protein: CASSLVGRGETQYF.

This clone appeared once. V usage is TRBV18 and J usage is TRBJ2-2, with a possible D match to TRBD2 (5 bases). The ends were cut back, 4 bases at V and 5 bases at J, with 14 bases in the middle. CDR3 length: 15 residues. Germline V CDR1 and CDR2: KGHSH, LQKENI. Written as DNA, the CDR3 is TGTGCCAGCTCACTCCCGACGACGGGAACCGGGGAGCTGTTTTTT. Translating gives CASSLPTTGTGELFF.

V is TRBV7-9 and J is TRBJ2-5; TRBD2 matches at 7 bases. Germline CDR1 SEHNR, CDR2 FQNEAQ (reference sequence). The CDR3 has 13 residues. Trimming removed 7 bases from V and 3 bases from J; junction bases left unmatched: 5. DNA for the CDR3: TGTGCCAGCAACGGCGCGGGGGAAGAGACCCAGTACTTC. Its protein product is CASNGAGEETQYF. Combining the CDR3 with reference TRBV7-9 and TRBJ2-5 gives the whole variable domain DTGVSQNPRHKITKRGQNVTFRCDPISEHNRLYWYRQTLGQGPEFLTYFQNEAQLEKSRLLSDRFSAERPKGSFSTLEIQRTEQGDSAMYLCASNGAGEETQYFGPGTRLLVL.

The chain is built from TRBV5-4 and TRBJ2-1, with 16 bases that match TRBD2. The CDR3 runs to 17 residues. V lost 9 bases to trimming and J lost 9 bases; unmatched junction nucleotides: 15. CDR1 is SGHNT, CDR2 YYREEE, per germline (reference sequence). CDR3 loop: CAIGTGTSGGALGEQFF. DNA for the CDR3: TGTGCCATCGGTACCGGGACTAGCGGGGGGGCATTAGGTGAGCAGTTCTTC. The full variable domain, with the rest looked up from reference TRBV5-4 and TRBJ2-1, is ETGVTQSPTHLIKTRGQQVTLRCSSQSGHNTVSWYQQALGQGPQFIFQYYREEENGRGNFPPRFSGLQFPNYSSELNVNALELDDSALYLCAIGTGTSGGALGEQFFGPGTRLTVL.

In its sample, this clone was seen a few times. The chain has TRBV6-5 and TRBJ1-3, with 9 bases identical to TRBD1. CDR3 length equals 13 residues. Germline-derived CDR1 and CDR2 are MNHEY and SVGAGI. Trimming took 6 bases from V and 8 from J; bases not matched to a gene: 5. In DNA, the CDR3 is TGTGCCAGCAGCAGGACAGGGGTGGACACCATATATTTT. Its protein is CASSRTGVDTIYF.

The chain is built from TRBV5-1 and TRBJ1-4; a possible D gene is TRBD1 (5 bases). With 0 bases removed from V and 8 bases from J, the gap between germline ends came to 14 bases. The germline V gene has CDR1 SGHRS and CDR2 YFSETQ. CDR3 length: 15 residues. CDR3 protein: CASSLEGRADEKLFF. CDR3 sequence (DNA): TGCGCCAGCAGCTTGGAGGGCAGGGCGGACGAAAAACTGTTTTTT. The full variable domain, in which reference TRBV5-1 and TRBJ1-4 provide the parts outside the CDR3, is KAGVTQTPRYLIKTRGQQVTLSCSPISGHRSVSWYQQTPGQGLQFLFEYFSETQRNKGNFPGRFSGRQFSNSRSEMNVSTLELGDSALYLCASSLEGRADEKLFFGSGTQLSVL.

This clone was detected only once. The chain carries TRBV9 and TRBJ1-3, with D unclear. From germline, CDR1 is SGDLS and CDR2 YYNGEE. V was shortened by 1 base and J by 0 bases, with 8 bases between the two germline ends. The length of the CDR3 is 15 residues. Here the CDR3 DNA reads TGTGCCAGCAGCGTACCCTCAGGCTCTGGAAACACCATATATTTT. As protein: CASSVPSGSGNTIYF.